A single sample gave rise to the 9 T cell receptor beta chains below, sequenced in a study of blood T cell repertoires in COVID-19 (dated by TCRdb to 2019 to 2021). The protocol used for the library was the immunoSEQ multiplex PCR assay. TCRdb's version of the immuneACCESS table is confined to in-frame rearrangements and falls short of the full clone set. An unresolved V gene accounts for under half of the shortfall where checked; the remainder is of unknown origin. The sample records tens of thousands of clones, approximately 79% of which are singletons. Of the sample, about 20% falls within the top ten clones. Sequencing was carried out using peripheral blood. Receptors originate from a man in his sixties with acute or convalescent COVID-19.

The gene calls are TRBV19 and TRBJ2-1; 7 positions match TRBD1. CDR3 length: 14 residues. CDR1 is LNHDA, CDR2 SQIVND, per germline (reference sequence). The junction had 6 bases not matched to a gene; V was cut back by 7 bases and J by 3 bases. The chain's CDR3 is CASKTRDSYNEQFF. In DNA form, the CDR3 reads TGTGCCAGTAAGACTCGGGACAGCTACAATGAGCAGTTCTTC.

CDR3: CASRRRQEQETQYF. CDR3 DNA sequence: TGTGCCAGCAGAAGGAGACAGGAGCAAGAGACCCAGTACTTC. This chain joins TRBV6-5 and TRBJ2-5; possibly TRBD1 for D (6 bases). CDR3 length equals 14 residues. The V gene lost 6 bases and the J gene lost 2 bases, with 13 bases spanning the gap. Germline V lookup: CDR1 MNHEY, CDR2 SVGAGI.

This sequence joins TRBV18 and TRBJ1-3; 9 nucleotides align to TRBD1. This CDR3 region has 16 residues. V was pared by 5 bases and J by 0 bases, with 5 bases of the junction left unmatched. Germline-derived CDR1 and CDR2 are KGHSH and LQKENI. As DNA, the CDR3 is TGTGCCAGCTCAAAGGACAGGGGAACCTCTGGAAACACCATATATTTT. Protein product: CASSKDRGTSGNTIYF. Based on the CDR3 plus reference TRBV18 and TRBJ1-3, the full variable domain is NAGVMQNPRHLVRRRGQEARLRCSPMKGHSHVYWYRQLPEEGLKFMVYLQKENIIDESGMPKERFSAEFPKEGPSILRIQQVVRGDSAAYFCASSKDRGTSGNTIYFGEGSWLTVV.

The J gene is TRBJ2-1, the V gene TRBV3-1 (or the pseudogene TRBV3-2); 7 nucleotides match TRBD1. The CDR3 extends over 12 amino acids. The ends lost 4 bases at V and 9 bases at J; junction bases unmatched: 3. CDR1 is LGHDT and CDR2 is YNNKEL in the germline V gene (reference sequence). DNA for the CDR3: TGTGCCAGCAGCCTCCGGACAGGTGAGCAGTTCTTC. It codes for CASSLRTGEQFF.

The sample holds one count of this clone. The V call is TRBV9, the J call TRBJ2-5; 11 nucleotides match TRBD2. The V and J ends lost 2 bases and 1 base, in that order; junction bases with no gene match: 4. The CDR3 length is 16 residues. Germline V gene sequence: CDR1 SGDLS, CDR2 YYNGEE. The CDR3 protein is CASSVLAGGPQETQYF. DNA for the CDR3: TGTGCCAGCAGCGTGTTAGCGGGAGGGCCCCAAGAGACCCAGTACTTC.

CDR3 region: CATSDFGRGPQHF. The CDR3, as DNA: TGTGCCACCAGTGATTTTGGTCGAGGGCCCCAGCATTTT. The rearrangement joins TRBV24-1 to TRBJ1-5, with unresolved D. V gave up 1 base and J gave up 9 bases, with 9 bases separating them. Germline values: CDR1 KGHDR, CDR2 SFDVKD. The CDR3 runs to 13 residues.

CDR3 sequence: CASSLRRASLSEQFF. In DNA form, the CDR3 reads TGTGCCAGCAGCTTACGGCGGGCCTCTTTAAGTGAGCAGTTCTTC. The chain uses TRBV11-2 and TRBJ2-1; possibly TRBD2 for D (5 bases). There are 15 residues in the CDR3. The V gene lost 2 bases and the J gene lost 9 bases, with 17 bases spanning the gap. Germline V CDR1 and CDR2: SGHAT, FQNNGV.

This rearrangement joins TRBV28 to TRBJ1-2; D is possibly TRBD1 (6 bases). The CDR3 covers 13 residues. The germline V gene encodes CDR1 MDHEN and CDR2 SYDVKM. The germline V and J ends were trimmed by 4 bases and 2 bases, with 8 bases remaining between them. The DNA for the CDR3 is TGTGCCAGCAGTTCCGGACAGAACTATGGCTACACCTTC. This translates into CASSSGQNYGYTF.

The V gene is TRBV6-1, the J gene TRBJ2-3; perhaps TRBD2 as D (5 bases). This CDR3 contains 15 residues. Germline V gene data show CDR1 as MNHNS and CDR2 as SASEGT. The V gene lost 3 bases and the J gene lost 4 bases, with 14 bases spanning the gap. As DNA, the CDR3 is TGTGCCAGCAGTGAGGGCGGCGGAGGTCCAGATACGCAGTATTTT. Its translation: CASSEGGGGPDTQYF.